These 14 T cell receptor beta chains originate from one sample sequenced in a study of T cell responses to AZD1222 COVID-19 vaccine. Some clones are missing from TCRdb's copy, which holds only in-frame ones; the method was immunoSEQ multiplex PCR. The profile shows 90,000 to 120,000 clones, around 95% of them singletons. This material consisted of peripheral blood, taken on day 0 of AZD1222 vaccination. These receptors came from an adult in good health.

The rearrangement joins TRBV4-1 to TRBJ2-7; perhaps TRBD2 as D (6 bases). The CDR3 consists of 12 residues. Germline V gene lookup returns CDR1 MGHRA and CDR2 YSYEKL. In nucleotides, the CDR3 is TGCGCTACACGTGGGGGGAACTACGAGCAGTACTTC. It translates to CATRGGNYEQYF.

The chain has TRBV14 and TRBJ1-2, with D uncertain. V gave up 4 bases and J gave up 3 bases, with 12 bases separating them. The CDR3 has 14 residues. Germline values: CDR1 SGHDN, CDR2 FVKESK. CDR3 sequence: CASSPMGSYYGYTF. The CDR3 DNA reads as TGTGCCAGCAGCCCGATGGGCAGTTACTATGGCTACACCTTC.

The chain is built from TRBV3-1 (or the pseudogene TRBV3-2) and TRBJ1-4, with 10 bases matching TRBD1. Germline values: CDR1 LGHDT, CDR2 YNNKEL (reference sequence). There are 12 residues in the CDR3. The trim removed 11 bases at V and 5 bases at J, leaving 2 bases unmatched. The CDR3 loop reads CALGQGNEKLFF. In DNA form, the CDR3 reads TGTGCCCTGGGACAGGGGAATGAAAAACTGTTTTTT.

The rearrangement joins TRBV5-1 to TRBJ1-2; D is possibly TRBD1 (5 bases). The V and J ends lost 3 bases and 1 base respectively, with 10 bases between them. The CDR3 is made up of 14 amino acids. Germline-derived CDR1 and CDR2 are SGHRS and YFSETQ. As DNA, the CDR3 is TGCGCCAGCAGCTCTACGGGGGATAACTATGGCTACACCTTC. The encoded protein is CASSSTGDNYGYTF.

The CDR3 DNA follows: TGTGCCATCAGTGAGTTCTCGATTGGGGGGGGCCTCTACACTGAAGCTTTCTTT. This translates into CAISEFSIGGGLYTEAFF. V gene TRBV10-3 combines with J gene TRBJ1-1; D is perhaps TRBD1 (6 bases). V lost 1 base, J lost 3 bases, and 21 bases lay in between. Germline V gene lookup returns CDR1 ENHRY and CDR2 SYGVKD. CDR3 length equals 18 residues.

This chain uses TRBV5-1 with TRBJ1-1, with D maybe TRBD1 (6 bases). Germline loops: CDR1 SGHRS, CDR2 YFSETQ. The CDR3 is 14 residues long. Trimming left V 2 bases short and J 2 bases short, with 10 bases between. The CDR3 DNA reads TGCGCCAGCAGCTTCCCAGGGGCAAACACTGAAGCTTTCTTT. Residues: CASSFPGANTEAFF. The whole variable domain, remainder taken from reference TRBV5-1 and TRBJ1-1, is KAGVTQTPRYLIKTRGQQVTLSCSPISGHRSVSWYQQTPGQGLQFLFEYFSETQRNKGNFPGRFSGRQFSNSRSEMNVSTLELGDSALYLCASSFPGANTEAFFGQGTRLTVV.

This chain joins TRBV4-3 and TRBJ2-2; D gene uncertain. This CDR3 spans 19 amino acids. Trimming shortened V by 0 bases and J by 1 base, and 18 bases separated the two germline ends. Per the germline V gene, CDR1 is LGHNA and CDR2 is YSLEER. The CDR3 nucleotides read TGCGCCAGCAGCCAAGATTTGATTCGTTCAGGATGGAACACCGGGGAGCTGTTTTTT. It encodes CASSQDLIRSGWNTGELFF.

V and J are TRBV19 and TRBJ1-1, with 7 bases that match TRBD1. Unmatched junction bases numbered 7, after V lost 5 bases and J lost 7 bases. This CDR3 is built from 13 residues. Germline lookup yields CDR1 LNHDA and CDR2 SQIVND (reference sequence). CDR3 in DNA: TGTGCCAGTAGTTCGACAGGGAAGGATGAAGCTTTCTTT. As protein: CASSSTGKDEAFF.

The V and J genes are TRBV6-5 and TRBJ2-7; D not certain. The CDR3 runs to 14 residues. Germline CDR1 is MNHEY and CDR2 is SVGAGI. With 0 bases removed from V and 2 bases from J, the gap between germline ends came to 8 bases. CDR3 residues: CASSYSPGPYEQYF. The CDR3 region has the DNA TGTGCCAGCAGTTACTCGCCAGGTCCCTACGAGCAGTACTTC.

The chain employs TRBV5-8 and TRBJ2-3, with D maybe TRBD1 (6 bases). V shed 3 bases and J shed 6 bases, with 26 bases lying between them. The CDR3 is 18 amino acids. The germline V gene encodes CDR1 SGHTS and CDR2 YDEGEE. The CDR3 protein is CASSWGRTAQGGSDTQYF. The CDR3 bases are TGTGCCAGCAGCTGGGGGCGGACAGCCCAAGGTGGATCGGATACGCAGTATTTT.

The CDR3 sequence: CASSSDRALRRTEAFF. CDR3 in DNA: TGTGCCAGCAGCTCGGACAGGGCCTTGAGACGTACTGAAGCTTTCTTT. J is TRBJ1-1 and V is TRBV7-9; 8 bases agree with TRBD1. Germline trimming cut 4 bases from V and 5 bases from J; bases unmatched to any gene: 12. This CDR3 is 16 amino acids long. Germline values: CDR1 SEHNR, CDR2 FQNEAQ (reference sequence). Full variable domain (missing parts from reference TRBV7-9 and TRBJ1-1): DTGVSQNPRHKITKRGQNVTFRCDPISEHNRLYWYRQTLGQGPEFLTYFQNEAQLEKSRLLSDRFSAERPKGSFSTLEIQRTEQGDSAMYLCASSSDRALRRTEAFFGQGTRLTVV.

The rearrangement uses TRBV6-1 and TRBJ2-1; 8 bases are shared with TRBD1. With V trimmed by 3 bases and J by 6 bases, 1 base remained unmatched. Germline CDR1 is MNHNS and CDR2 is SASEGT. The CDR3 consists of 13 residues. The CDR3 here is CASSDTGGNEQFF. The CDR3 DNA follows: TGTGCCAGCAGTGATACAGGGGGCAATGAGCAGTTCTTC.

This chain uses TRBV12-3 or TRBV12-4 with TRBJ1-1; D not resolved. The V and J ends lost 4 bases and 2 bases respectively, with 5 bases between them. This CDR3 is 12 amino acids long. CDR3 coding DNA: TGTGCCAGCAGTTACAGAAACACTGAAGCTTTCTTT. Translation gives CASSYRNTEAFF.

This clone was picked up a small number of times. This chain uses TRBV6-1 with TRBJ1-2; D possibly corresponds to TRBD1 (5 bases). Trimming cost V 3 bases and J 6 bases, with 11 bases left between them. Germline V CDR1 and CDR2: MNHNS, SASEGT. This CDR3 has 13 residues. The CDR3 DNA reads TGTGCCAGCAGTGACAGGGTGAGCGATGGCTACACCTTC. It translates to CASSDRVSDGYTF.